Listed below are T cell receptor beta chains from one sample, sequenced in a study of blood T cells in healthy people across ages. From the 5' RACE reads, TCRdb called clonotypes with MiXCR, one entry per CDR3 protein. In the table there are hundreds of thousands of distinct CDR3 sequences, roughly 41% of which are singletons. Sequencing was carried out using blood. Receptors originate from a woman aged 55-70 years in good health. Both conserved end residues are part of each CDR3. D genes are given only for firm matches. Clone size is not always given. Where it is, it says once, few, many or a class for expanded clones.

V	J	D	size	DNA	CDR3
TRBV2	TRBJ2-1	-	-	TGTGCCAGCAGTTCAGTAGTAGAGCAGTTCTTC	CASSSVVEQFF
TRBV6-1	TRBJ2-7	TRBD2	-	TGTGCCAGCAGTGACGGGACTAGCGGGACCCATCGCAATGAGCAGTACTTC	CASSDGTSGTHRNEQYF
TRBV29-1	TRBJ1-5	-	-	TGCAGCGTTAAGGGGGGGCAGGTAGGCAATCAGCCCCAGCATTTT	CSVKGGQVGNQPQHF
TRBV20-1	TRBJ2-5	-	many	TGCAGTGCTAGAGGTCGGGAGACCCAGTACTTC	CSARGRETQYF
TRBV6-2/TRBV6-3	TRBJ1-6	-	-	TGTGCCAGCAGTCCCGGTGGAAGTTGGAATTCACCCCTCCACTTT	CASSPGGSWNSPLHF
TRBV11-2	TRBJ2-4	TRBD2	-	TGTGCCAGCAGCTTAGTGGGACTAGCGGGGGGGATAGCCAAAAACATTCAGTACTTC	CASSLVGLAGGIAKNIQYF
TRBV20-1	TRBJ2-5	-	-	TGCAGTGGCAGCCGGACAGTCCAAGAGACCCAGTACTTC	CSGSRTVQETQYF
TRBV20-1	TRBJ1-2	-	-	TGCAGTGCTTGGGTCGGAGCTTTCTATGGCTACACCTTC	CSAWVGAFYGYTF
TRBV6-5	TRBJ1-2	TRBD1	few	TGTGCCAGCAGTAAACAGGGGAACTATGGCTACACCTTC	CASSKQGNYGYTF
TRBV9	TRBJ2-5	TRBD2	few	TGTGCCAGCAGCGTAGGGGCGGGAGGCGGGAATGAGCAGTACTTC	CASSVGAGGGNEQYF
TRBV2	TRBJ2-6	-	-	TGTGCCAGCAGCCTAAACAGGGCTGGGGCCAACGTCCTGACTTTC	CASSLNRAGANVLTF
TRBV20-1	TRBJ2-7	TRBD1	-	TGCAGTGCTAGAGAACCCGGGACAGGGGGAGACGAGCAGTACTTC	CSAREPGTGGDEQYF
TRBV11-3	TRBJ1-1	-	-	TGTGCCAGCAGCGCAATCCGCCCCGGATTAGGGGACACTGAAGCTTTCTTT	CASSAIRPGLGDTEAFF
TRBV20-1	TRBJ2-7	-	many	TGCAGTGCGCTGACAGGTCGTATCTACGAGCAGTACTTC	CSALTGRIYEQYF
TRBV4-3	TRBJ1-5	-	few	TGCGCCAGCAGCCAAGGCCAGGGAGGTCAGCCCCAGCATTTT	CASSQGQGGQPQHF
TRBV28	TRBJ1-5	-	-	TGTGCCAGCAGTGCACTGGTCCTGGGTCAGCCCCAGCATTTT	CASSALVLGQPQHF
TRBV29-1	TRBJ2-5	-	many	TGCAGCGTTGAAGATCCCGGAGAGACCCAGTACTTC	CSVEDPGETQYF
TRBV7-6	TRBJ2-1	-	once	TGTGCCAGCAGCTTAGGGGGGGGGCGATTCGGGGAGCAGTTCTTC	CASSLGGGRFGEQFF
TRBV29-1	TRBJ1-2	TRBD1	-	TGCAGCGTTGGTGGGACAGGGATCAACTATGGCTACACCTTC	CSVGGTGINYGYTF
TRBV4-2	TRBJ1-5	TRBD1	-	TGTGCCAGCAGCCAAACAGGGGGAGGCAATCAGCCCCAGCATTTT	CASSQTGGGNQPQHF
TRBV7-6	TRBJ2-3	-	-	TGTGCCAGCAGCTTAGTTACCAGGTCTAGCACAGATACGCAGTATTTT	CASSLVTRSSTDTQYF
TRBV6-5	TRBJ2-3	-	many	TGTGCCACCACTGGGGATACGCAGTATTTT	CATTGDTQYF
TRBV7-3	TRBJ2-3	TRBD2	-	TGTGCCAGCAGCTTAACTATCGCGGGAGGGGCCGATACGCAGTATTTT	CASSLTIAGGADTQYF
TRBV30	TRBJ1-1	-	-	TGTGCCTGGAGTGCCGGCGGCGGGGAGACTGAAGCTTTCTTT	CAWSAGGGETEAFF
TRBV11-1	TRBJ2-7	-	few	TGTGCCAGCAGCTCCCCCCGGGGTGCCTTCTCCTACGAGCAGTACTTC	CASSSPRGAFSYEQYF
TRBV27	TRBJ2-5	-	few	TGTGCCAGCAGTTGGGGTTCGGGCGAACAAGAGACCCAGTACTTC	CASSWGSGEQETQYF
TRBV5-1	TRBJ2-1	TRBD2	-	TGCGCCAGCAGCTTGGGGAGTAGCGGGACCTACAATGAGCAGTTCTTC	CASSLGSSGTYNEQFF
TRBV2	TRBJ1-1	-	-	TGTGCCAGCAACCGAGGGGGGGAGAACACTGAAGCTTTCTTT	CASNRGGENTEAFF
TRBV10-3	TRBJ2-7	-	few	TGTGCCATCAGTGAGTCGTTTCTCAGGGACTCCTACGAGCAGTACTTC	CAISESFLRDSYEQYF
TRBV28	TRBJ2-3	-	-	TGTGCCAGCAGTTTACAACAGAGCAGCGGGCCCGCGCAGTATTTT	CASSLQQSSGPAQYF
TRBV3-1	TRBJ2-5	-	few	TGTGCCAGCAGCCAAGATGGCACCCATCAAGAGACCCAGTACTTC	CASSQDGTHQETQYF
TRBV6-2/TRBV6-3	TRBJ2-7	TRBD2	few	TGTGCCAGCAGCCGGATCCAGCGGGGTTCCTACGAGCAGTACTTC	CASSRIQRGSYEQYF
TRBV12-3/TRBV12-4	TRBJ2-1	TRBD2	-	TGTGCCAGCAGAGCGGGGAGTACCTACAATGAGCAGTTCTTC	CASRAGSTYNEQFF
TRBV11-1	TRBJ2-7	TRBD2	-	TGTGCCAGCAGCCTTAGCGGGGGCGAAACCTACGAGCAGTACTTC	CASSLSGGETYEQYF
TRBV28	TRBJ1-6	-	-	TGTGCCAGCAGTTTATACTCTGGGTTCGGGGTCAGGCCCCTCCACTTT	CASSLYSGFGVRPLHF
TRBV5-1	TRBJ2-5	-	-	TGCGCCAGCAGCTTGGCAACAGGCAGGGCTCCCTCTGAGACCCAGTACTTC	CASSLATGRAPSETQYF
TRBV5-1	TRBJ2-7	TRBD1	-	TGCGCCAGCAGCTTGGAAGGGGGCGCACATTACGAGCAGTACTTC	CASSLEGGAHYEQYF
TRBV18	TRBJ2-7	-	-	TGTGCCAGCTCACCGGCGACAGAAACCTACGAGCAGTACTTC	CASSPATETYEQYF
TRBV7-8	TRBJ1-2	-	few	TGTGCCAGCAGCCACACGGGGGCCAACTATGGCTACACCTTC	CASSHTGANYGYTF
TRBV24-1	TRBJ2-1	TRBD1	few	TGTGCCACCAGTGACCGGGACAGGGGATATGAGCAGTTCTTC	CATSDRDRGYEQFF
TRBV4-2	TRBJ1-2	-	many	TGTGCCAGCAGCCAAGATCCCCAGGGCGACTATGGCTACACCTTC	CASSQDPQGDYGYTF
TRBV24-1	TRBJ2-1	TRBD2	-	TGTGCCACCAGTGCGGGACTAGCGGGTTATAGGCAGTTCTTC	CATSAGLAGYRQFF
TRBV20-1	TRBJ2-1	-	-	TGCAGTGCTCGCAGCCCTGTGGATGAGCAGTTCTTC	CSARSPVDEQFF